Listed below are T cell receptor beta chains from one sample, sequenced in a study of blood T cell repertoires in COVID-19. The table came from immunoSEQ multiplex PCR; TCRdb's copy has only in-frame clones and leaves some out. The sample lists fewer than 350,000 clones, 80% to 90% occurring once. The sequencing input was PBMCs or T cells enriched from blood (not recorded which). The receptor source for this set is a man between 25 and 39 years old who had recovered from COVID-19. Each CDR3 is given with its conserved first and last residue. Fields, in order: clone size, J gene, V gene, D gene, CDR3 DNA, CDR3 protein. D genes are given only for firm matches. Not every row has a clone size; where given, it reads once, few, many or a size class.

few | TRBJ1-5 | TRBV5-1 | - | TGCGCCAGCAGCCTTGGCGACAGACTCGGCAATCAGCCCCAGCATTTT | CASSLGDRLGNQPQHF
- | TRBJ1-2 | TRBV7-8 | - | TGTGCCAGCAGTTTTGGCCCCGGCAGCGGCTATGGCTACACCTTC | CASSFGPGSGYGYTF
many | TRBJ1-5 | TRBV10-2 | - | TGCGCCAGCAGTGAGTCTCCAGTTCAGCCCCAGCATTTT | CASSESPVQPQHF
- | TRBJ1-1 | TRBV5-1 | - | TGCGCCAGCAGGTTTGGCAGGGACACTGAAGCTTTCTTT | CASRFGRDTEAFF
- | TRBJ2-3 | TRBV6-6 | TRBD1 | TGTGCCAGCAGTTTTACAGGGGAAGATACGCAGTATTTT | CASSFTGEDTQYF
- | TRBJ1-2 | TRBV5-1 | TRBD1 | TGCGCCAGCAGCGCTCGACAGGGCTATGGCTACACCTTC | CASSARQGYGYTF
- | TRBJ1-2 | TRBV11-2 | - | TGTGCCAGCAGCTTGAGGCAGCAGAATGGCTACACCTTC | CASSLRQQNGYTF
- | TRBJ2-7 | TRBV11-1 | TRBD1 | TGTGCCAGCAGCTTAGGTGGACAGGGAGAGCTCTACGAGCAGTACTTC | CASSLGGQGELYEQYF
- | TRBJ1-5 | TRBV4-1 | TRBD1 | TGCGCCAGCAGCCAGGTGGGACAGGGGTATAGCAATCAGCCCCAGCATTTT | CASSQVGQGYSNQPQHF
- | TRBJ2-2 | TRBV7-3 | TRBD1 | TGTGCCAGCAGCCGGACAGGGAATAGGGACACCGGGGAGCTGTTTTTT | CASSRTGNRDTGELFF
- | TRBJ1-5 | TRBV10-2 | - | TGCGCCAGCACCGCAAGTTACGGTCAGCCCCAGCATTTT | CASTASYGQPQHF
- | TRBJ2-2 | TRBV7-9 | - | TGTGCCAGCAGCAAGGGACAAGCGAACACCGGGGAGCTGTTTTTT | CASSKGQANTGELFF
few | TRBJ1-1 | TRBV5-1 | TRBD1 | TGCGCCAGCAGCACCAACCCTGGACAGGGGGTCCGAGGGACTGAAGCTTTCTTT | CASSTNPGQGVRGTEAFF
- | TRBJ2-5 | TRBV5-1 | TRBD2 | TGCGCCAGCAGTTTGGGCGGGGGGCGAAAAGAGACCCAGTACTTC | CASSLGGGRKETQYF
- | TRBJ1-3 | TRBV7-9 | - | TGTGCCAGCAGCCCTAGCAGCGGGTTTTCCTCTGGAAACACCATATATTTT | CASSPSSGFSSGNTIYF
few | TRBJ1-1 | TRBV6-5 | TRBD1 | TGTGCCAGCAGACTCCAACAGGGGGTGAACACTGAAGCTTTCTTT | CASRLQQGVNTEAFF
- | TRBJ1-1 | TRBV19 | - | TGTGCCTCAGGGGTGGGAAACACTGAAGCTTTCTTT | CASGVGNTEAFF
- | TRBJ2-7 | TRBV12-3/TRBV12-4 | - | TGTGCCAGCAGTCGAGGGGGCTCCTACGAGCAGTACTTC | CASSRGGSYEQYF
- | TRBJ1-1 | TRBV16 | - | TGTGCCAGCAGCCAATCGTTGTCGACGCAGGGAACTGAAGCTTTCTTT | CASSQSLSTQGTEAFF
once | TRBJ2-1 | TRBV6-2/TRBV6-3 | TRBD2 | TGTGCCAGCAGTTACTCGTTGAAACTAGCGGGAGCTTCGGAGCAGTTCTTC | CASSYSLKLAGASEQFF